This TCR beta chain was observed in a study of cytomegalovirus exposure and HLA in healthy donors (dated by TCRdb to between 2016 and 2019). For the wider study: An earlier analysis of approximately 640 of the donors reported roughly 300 Gb of sequence data and some 120 million unique TCR beta sequences from about 200 million T cells. Among some 410 genotyped donors of the cohort, an average of around 240,000 unique TCR beta nucleotide sequences was sequenced per donor, of which about 19% were non-productive. The study aimed to test whether cataloging public T cell receptors could reveal signatures of past pathogen exposure. Genome-wide SNP genotypes for about 65% of the 666 donors were used in a later genetic analysis, which treated that subset as a discovery cohort. A handful of DR-DQ haplotypes were handled as single units for association and clustering because linkage in the cohort was strong. Both class I and class II loci were covered by HLA typing, at four-digit resolution. A separate validation cohort of roughly 130 different subjects was used in addition to the 666-subject first cohort. All discovery cohort repertoires had been generated using a single sequencing platform. In a later analysis, previously published TCR beta repertoires from roughly 710 donors were re-analyzed and high-resolution HLA genotyping was added so that TCR occurrence patterns could be studied. Roughly 300 gigabases of sequencing data and roughly 90 million unique TCR sequences were included in an early release covering about 620 HLA-typed donors. To predict cytomegalovirus infection status, the study combined high-throughput TCR immunosequencing, statistical association of individual TCRs with disease status, and machine learning. Donor age, sex, ethnicity and CMV serostatus were compiled alongside the repertoire data. An earlier analysis of more than 450 of the donors used high-throughput TCR beta sequencing to judge whether each TCR beta V gene segment behaved as functional or pseudogenic. The number of typed donors differed by locus: about 620-640 for A, B, C, DRB1 and DQB1; 500 to 550 for DQA1; about 600 for DPA1; and roughly 470 for DPB1. The later analysis used no new phenotypic data to find candidate immune exposures, relying instead on TCR beta sequences and their occurrence across donors. The genetic ancestry cluster associated with self-reported Caucasian donors included roughly 84% of the 300 to 400 genotyped donors. The study profiled the T cell repertoires of 500 to 800 subjects by immunosequencing and related them to cytomegalovirus serostatus.

In this sample, this clone turned up a few times. What antigen it recognizes has not been identified. No per-base quality is available; no much larger clone lies one base away. The cohort comprised 666 healthy bone marrow donors. At the time of sampling, all cohort members were nominally healthy, though unrecorded immune exposures were likely present. The donor was CMV seropositive and was included in the group of some 290 seropositive cohort members. A peripheral blood sample was provided by each donor, and peripheral blood mononuclear cells were used for TCR beta sequencing. The Qiagen DNeasy Blood Extraction Kit was used to extract genomic DNA from the blood cell samples. The study at large found these results: The only immune exposure information available for the cohort was CMV serostatus. In a later analysis, most CMV-associated TCR beta chains were found to appear HLA-restricted, with HLA associations seemingly driven largely by CMV exposure. Several of the top co-occurrence clusters appeared to be linked to parvovirus B19, influenza, CMV and Epstein-Barr virus, according to a later analysis. In a later analysis, around 17,000 TCR beta sequences were associated with specific HLA alleles at a false discovery rate of 0.05. In a later analysis, HLA-associated TCR beta chains showed more clonal expansion and lower generation probabilities than non-associated chains that were equally common. A further reported finding was that TCR beta sequences accurately predicted the HLA-A and HLA-B alleles for most subjects in the first cohort. Assigning TCR associations to individual alleles was difficult when HLA alleles, especially DR and DQ, strongly co-occurred. In vitro tests confirmed that a few of the cytomegalovirus-associated TCR beta chains recognize cytomegalovirus antigens. The presence/absence analyses assumed that sequencing depth was roughly uniform across donors, and that assumption may not be true. Compared with the roughly 710-donor mean, donors in an Asian-associated ancestry cluster had fewer N-insertions in productive TCRs, according to a later genetic analysis. Broadly in line with IMGT annotations, most TCR beta V segments showed up in productive rearrangements about 87% or about 30% of the time in an earlier analysis of under 700 of the donors. Because counts were too low, roughly 18 rarely observed V segments, including chromosome 9 orphons, were left out of the earlier analysis of about 620 of the donors. In a later analysis, TCR association rates were found to vary across HLA loci, with the most associated TCRs seen for DRB1 alleles and the fewest for HLA-C alleles. Some IMGT-functional V segments, including TRBV6-2 and TRBV6-3, could not be distinguished by the 87-base-pair reads and were therefore excluded. Only TCR beta chains were sequenced in this cohort, and the absence of alpha or paired-chain data limited detectable features. Because HLA typing was unavailable for some donors at each locus, only the typed subset was used in association tests. While some public TCRs were present in many individuals, most TCR sequences turned up only very rarely across donors. According to the authors, the approach could potentially be generalized to other disease states and immunological phenotypes. In the study, approximately 160 TCR beta chains were listed as associated with cytomegalovirus. Linkage disequilibrium might explain the correlated functional status among segregating V segments, but an unknown experimental factor could not be ruled out. A cluster of highly shared sequence variants was judged likely to be a technical artifact of the sequencing pipeline. V-gene and J-gene trimming of TCR beta chains was associated with a missense DCLRE1C variant in a later genetic analysis, and the association was replicated in an independent cohort. The classifier was reported to diagnose cytomegalovirus status with high specificity and sensitivity in both the original cohort and the validation cohort.

Trimming at the junction amounts to 6 bases on V and 5 bases on J, and the germline ends lie 10 bases apart. From cysteine to phenylalanine, the CDR3 is 13 amino acids long. Only the CDR3 DNA is retained, 39 bases long and in frame from the first base. The germline V gene supplies CDR1 SGHVS and CDR2 FQNEAQ. Library construction relied on the immunoSEQ multiplex PCR assay. For the multiplex PCR, a mixture combining 60 forward primers for TCR Vbeta segments and 13 reverse primers for TCR Jbeta segments was used. The CDR3 region of rearranged TCR beta genes was amplified from genomic DNA by a multiplex PCR assay. The amplified TCR beta libraries were sequenced on the Illumina HiSeq System as 87-base-pair reads. The published analysis was carried out like this. In a later analysis, roughly 80 million unique TCR beta chains were counted across the roughly 670 repertoires, and roughly 11 million of these chains were shared by at least two donors. Raw reads were error-corrected and collapsed into unique sequences with a nearest-neighbor algorithm that merged closely related sequences to remove PCR and sequencing errors. To assign V, D and J gene segments, CDR3 sequences were aligned to IMGT reference sequences. For a sequence to be retained, a match of at least six nucleotides was required to both a V gene segment and a J gene segment. A rearrangement was called productive if the CDR3 had no stop codons and remained in frame with V and J, and every other rearrangement was called non-productive. CDR3 was defined according to IMGT convention as the region running from the second conserved V-encoded cysteine to the conserved J-encoded phenylalanine. In an earlier analysis of approximately 590 of the donors, sequences lacking an unambiguous match to a single V gene segment were excluded. In an earlier analysis of several hundred of the donors, V segments were called functional above 56.7% productive rearrangements and were called segregating when the between-donor standard deviation exceeded 5%. A statistical classification framework was built to diagnose cytomegalovirus status from the catalog of TCR beta chain sequences. In a later analysis, V and J genes were assigned by comparing TCR nucleotide sequences against IMGT/GENE-DB human TR gene sequences. Using the TCRdist pipeline, a later analysis assigned CDR3 sequences along with most-parsimonious VDJ recombination scenarios. In a later analysis, every TCR beta chain was defined by the combination of its CDR3 amino acid sequence and its V-gene family, and reads without a unique V-gene family were dropped. A later analysis removed over 500 highly shared, low-generation-probability nucleotide sequences to deal with suspected cross-contamination and a sequencing artifact. In a later analysis, a clonal expansion index for each public chain was calculated from normalized within-repertoire ranks of inferred template counts. In a later analysis, generation probabilities were computed with a VDJ recombination model fitted to out-of-frame rearrangements, and the resulting probabilities were checked against IGoR. In a later analysis, hypergeometric tests were used to score TCR-TCR, TCR-HLA and TCR-CMV co-occurrence, with a repertoire-size bias correction applied to TCR pairs. False discovery rates were estimated in a later analysis by permuting HLA or CMV assignments 20 times. In a later analysis, co-occurring TCRs were grouped with DBSCAN, and TCRdist sequence similarity was added when clustering was performed within HLA-allele-positive subsets. Repertoires with fewer than 30,000 or more than 120,000 public chains, plus five repertoires with anomalous nucleotide sharing, were excluded from co-occurrence clustering. What TCRdb holds here is the immuneACCESS table cut down to in-frame rearrangements. Part of the clones is not present; checked against another copy, under half of the missing clones reflect an unresolved V gene, and the others are unexplained. V, J and clone size are taken as reported in that table, and D and trimming were inferred from the DNA itself. This sample is represented by roughly 100,000 clones; about an eighth of them were singletons. The ten most abundant clones make up roughly 16% of the sample.

The sequenced sample was PBMCs. This TCR came from a man aged 40-49 years in good health and CMV-seropositive. The chain couples TRBV7-8 to TRBJ1-4; a weak D assignment points to TRBD1 (5 bases agree). The nucleotides read TGTGCCAGCAGGACCAGGGTAAATGAAAAACTGTTTTTT. This is translated as CASRTRVNEKLFF.